Only a few counts were recorded for the clone carrying this T cell receptor beta chain. What it binds is unknown. This sample is drawn from a study of T cell responses to AZD1222 COVID-19 vaccine. General study points: Seropositivity was recorded at baseline in only 6 or 7 AZD1222 recipients.

The germline V gene has CDR1 LGHNA and CDR2 YNFKEQ. The trim removed 1 base at V and 15 bases at J, leaving 9 bases unmatched. The CDR3 is 13 residues long. The data were produced by immunoSEQ multiplex PCR, yet TCRdb's version contains in-frame clones alone and is incomplete. The table records 90,000 to 110,000 clones, approximately 86% of them present only once. The chain carries TRBV4-2 and TRBJ2-1; 7 bases agree with TRBD2. The sequencing used peripheral blood, collected on day 0 of MenACWY control vaccination. The TCR was taken from an adult in good health. The CDR3 reads CASSQVAGDLWFF. The CDR3 DNA follows: TGTGCCAGCAGCCAAGTCGCGGGGGATCTCTGGTTCTTC.